Following are 13 T cell receptor beta chains from one sample sequenced in a study of blood T cell repertoires in COVID-19. Measured with immunoSEQ multiplex PCR; TCRdb has only the in-frame clones, and not every one. The data hold just over 150,000 clones, with 88% observed a single time. Sequencing input: PBMCs or T cells enriched from blood (not recorded which). The receptors were sampled from a woman aged 50 to 60 who had recovered from COVID-19.

The chain carries TRBV19 and TRBJ1-4, with a tentative D call TRBD1 (6 bases). CDR1 and CDR2 from the germline V gene are LNHDA and SQIVND (reference sequence). The CDR3 consists of 15 residues. V was cut by 3 bases and J by 7 bases, with 15 bases left in between. The CDR3 loop is CASSIRGGGTEKLFF. The CDR3 coding sequence is TGTGCCAGTAGTATTCGGGGGGGCGGTACTGAAAAACTGTTTTTT.

The chain joins TRBV12-3 or TRBV12-4 to TRBJ2-7, with D perhaps matching TRBD1 (6 bases). V was cut by 1 base and J by 5 bases, with 9 bases left in between. This CDR3 region has 13 residues. CDR3 DNA sequence: TGTGCCAGCAGTTTAGTGTGGGGGCACGAGCAGTACTTC. This gives the protein CASSLVWGHEQYF.

The V call is TRBV19, the J call TRBJ2-7, with D unclear. Germline V CDR1 and CDR2: LNHDA, SQIVND (reference sequence). Trimming removed 3 bases from V and 0 bases from J, with 9 bases in between. The CDR3 totals 14 residues. The CDR3 sequence: CASSMYRSSYEQYF. The CDR3 nucleotides are TGTGCCAGTAGTATGTATAGAAGCTCCTACGAGCAGTACTTC.

V is TRBV28 and J is TRBJ1-4; tentative D call: TRBD1 (6 bases). The germline CDR1 and CDR2 sequences are MDHEN and SYDVKM. The V end was cut by 6 bases, the J end by 10 bases, with 18 bases between. The CDR3 covers 14 residues. In nucleotides, the CDR3 is TGTGCCAGCAGATCAGGGGATGCCCGATCAAAACTGTTTTTT. Amino acid sequence: CASRSGDARSKLFF. Complete variable domain (other parts from reference TRBV28 and TRBJ1-4): DVKVTQSSRYLVKRTGEKVFLECVQDMDHENMFWYRQDPGLGLRLIYFSYDVKMKEKGDIPEGYSVSREKKERFSLILESASTNQTSMYLCASRSGDARSKLFFGSGTQLSVL.

This chain joins TRBV6-2 or TRBV6-3 and TRBJ1-2; 7 nucleotides align to TRBD1. Germline trimming cut 5 bases from V and 8 bases from J; bases unmatched to any gene: 11. Germline V gene sequence: CDR1 MNHEY, CDR2 SVGEGT. The CDR3 extends over 14 amino acids. The CDR3 DNA reads TGTGCCAGCAGTAAGACAGGGCTCCTGAGAGGCTACACCTTC. The encoded protein is CASSKTGLLRGYTF.

CDR3 sequence: CASSLEQGAGEQFF. CDR3 DNA: TGTGCCAGCAGCTTGGAACAGGGGGCAGGGGAGCAGTTCTTC. This chain joins TRBV5-4 and TRBJ2-1, with TRBD1 matching over 9 bases. CDR1 SGHNT and CDR2 YYREEE come from the germline V gene (reference sequence). J gave up 10 bases and V 0 bases, and 5 bases lay outside the gene matches. The CDR3 covers 14 residues.

CDR3 nucleotides: TGTGCCAGTAGTCTCCTCGGACATTCGACGAATGGCTACACCTTC. It translates to CASSLLGHSTNGYTF. The chain uses TRBV19 and TRBJ1-2; weak D call: TRBD1 (5 bases). The ends were cut back, 5 bases at V and 6 bases at J, with 19 bases in the middle. Germline V gives CDR1 LNHDA, CDR2 SQIVND (reference sequence). The CDR3 sequence is 15 residues long.

This rearrangement joins TRBV30 to TRBJ1-3; no firm D call. Trimming removed 2 bases from V and 0 bases from J, with 11 bases in between. Germline V gene lookup returns CDR1 GTSNPN and CDR2 SVGIG (reference sequence). The CDR3 sequence is 15 residues long. DNA for the CDR3: TGTGCCTGGAGTACAAGACCTAGCTCTGGAAACACCATATATTTT. Its protein is CAWSTRPSSGNTIYF.

This sequence joins TRBV30 and TRBJ1-5; TRBD1 might be the D (6 bases). The CDR3 consists of 16 residues. The V gene lost 4 bases and the J gene lost 0 bases, with 16 bases spanning the gap. Germline V gives CDR1 GTSNPN, CDR2 SVGIG (reference sequence). CDR3 coding DNA: TGTGCCTGGACCGACGGACAGCACTATAGCAATCAGCCCCAGCATTTT. Translated: CAWTDGQHYSNQPQHF.

The count of this clone is one. The V and J genes are TRBV7-2 and TRBJ2-6; possibly TRBD2 for D (7 bases). The CDR3 runs 16 residues. Germline CDR1 is SGHTA and CDR2 is FQGNSA. Trimming pared 2 bases from V and 4 bases from J, leaving 12 bases between. Written as DNA, the CDR3 is TGTGCCAGCAGCTTAAGTCGGGGGGCGGGGGCCAACGTCCTGACTTTC. Translated, it gives CASSLSRGAGANVLTF.

J is TRBJ2-1 and V is TRBV7-2; perhaps TRBD2 as D (7 bases). The CDR3 is made up of 17 amino acids. Trimming took 1 base from V and 1 from J, leaving 14 bases between them. Germline V gene data show CDR1 as SGHTA and CDR2 as FQGNSA. The CDR3 DNA sequence: TGTGCCAGCAGCTTAGACGGGGGGCTTTGGTCCTACAATGAGCAGTTCTTC. Protein product: CASSLDGGLWSYNEQFF.

This sequence joins TRBV6-2 or TRBV6-3 and TRBJ2-7; TRBD2 matches 7 bases. V lost 2 bases and J lost 4; bases outside the gene matches: 8. Germline assignment: CDR1 MNHEY and CDR2 SVGEGT. The CDR3 runs 15 residues. The CDR3 bases are TGTGCCAGCAGTTACCAGCGGGGCACGAAATACGAGCAGTACTTC. Translated, it gives CASSYQRGTKYEQYF.

The chain carries TRBV12-3 or TRBV12-4 and TRBJ1-2, with 7 nucleotides matching TRBD1. The CDR3 runs to 13 residues. The V gene end was trimmed by 6 bases and the J gene end by 2 bases; junction bases not matched to a gene: 3. As DNA, the CDR3 is TGTGCCAGCAGGAGGGACAGAAACTATGGCTACACCTTC. Residues: CASRRDRNYGYTF.